Shown below are 18 T cell receptor beta chains from a single sample sequenced in a study of PD-1 blockade in classical Hodgkin lymphoma. The sample's time point: newly diagnosed, previously untreated cHL patient sample. TCRdb's copy holds only in-frame clones and misses some; the assay was immunoSEQ multiplex PCR. The sample yields 70,000 or so clones, roughly 93% seen once. Sequenced material: peripheral blood mononuclear cells (PBMCs). The origin of the receptors is a human donor with classical Hodgkin lymphoma.

The chain carries TRBV11-2 and TRBJ1-2; D perhaps matches TRBD1 (6 bases). V was pared by 4 bases and J by 1 base, with 13 bases between. The germline gives CDR1 SGHAT, CDR2 FQNNGV. This CDR3 region has 15 residues. The CDR3 loop reads CASSSRGPGNYGYTF. The CDR3 DNA reads TGTGCCAGCAGCTCCCGGGGGCCGGGTAACTATGGCTACACCTTC.

The V call is TRBV6-1, the J call TRBJ2-7, with unresolved D. From germline, CDR1 is MNHNS and CDR2 SASEGT. The CDR3 sequence is 11 residues long. Deletions cut 2 bases from V and 6 bases from J, with 5 bases between. The CDR3 DNA follows: TGTGCCAGCAGTGAATACCGCGAGCAGTACTTC. Translated: CASSEYREQYF.

The V gene is TRBV4-1, the J gene TRBJ2-2, with 8 positions matching TRBD1. CDR1 MGHRA and CDR2 YSYEKL come from the germline V gene. V shed 4 bases, J shed 4 bases, and the junction held 11 bases outside the gene matches. The CDR3 is made up of 17 amino acids. The CDR3 region is CASSPYSGGGVTGELFF. The CDR3 DNA sequence: TGCGCCAGCAGCCCCTACTCAGGGGGCGGGGTCACCGGGGAGCTGTTTTTT.

The chain employs TRBV6-1 and TRBJ2-1, with D hard to call. V was shortened by 3 bases and J by 3 bases, with 15 bases between the two germline ends. CDR1 and CDR2 (germline): MNHNS, SASEGT. This CDR3 spans 16 amino acids. The CDR3 here is CASSDGVTLSYNEQFF. CDR3 in DNA: TGTGCCAGCAGTGATGGGGTAACCCTCAGCTACAATGAGCAGTTCTTC.

The chain is built from TRBV11-2 and TRBJ2-7; D may be TRBD2 (6 bases). CDR1 is SGHAT and CDR2 is FQNNGV in the germline V gene. V lost 6 bases and J lost 1, with 13 bases in between. This CDR3 has 14 amino acids. The DNA for the CDR3 is TGTGCCAGCAGACTAGCTGGGGCATCCTACGAGCAGTACTTC. This encodes CASRLAGASYEQYF.

V usage is TRBV5-6 and J usage is TRBJ2-2; D not resolved. Germline V lookup: CDR1 SGHDT, CDR2 YYEEEE. The CDR3 runs to 15 residues. V was trimmed by 4 bases and J by 5 bases, leaving 15 bases between them. The CDR3 spells CASSPLAVGTGELFF. CDR3 coding DNA: TGTGCCAGCAGCCCGTTGGCGGTGGGGACCGGGGAGCTGTTTTTT.

The gene calls are TRBV20-1 and TRBJ1-1, with D unclear. V dropped 2 bases and J dropped 1 base, with 2 bases sitting between them. Germline values: CDR1 DFQATT, CDR2 SNEGSKA (reference sequence). The CDR3 is 11 amino acids. The CDR3: CSARKNTEAFF. CDR3 coding DNA: TGCAGTGCTAGAAAGAACACTGAAGCTTTCTTT.

The gene calls are TRBV19 and TRBJ1-5; D is possibly TRBD1 (6 bases). This CDR3 comprises 16 residues. V gave up 5 bases and J gave up 2 bases, with 16 bases separating them. Germline loops: CDR1 LNHDA, CDR2 SQIVND (reference sequence). CDR3 coding DNA: TGTGCCAGTAGTGAAATACAGGGTGAAGGCAATCAGCCCCAGCATTTT. Encoded protein: CASSEIQGEGNQPQHF. The full variable domain, in which reference TRBV19 and TRBJ1-5 provide the parts outside the CDR3, is DGGITQSPKYLFRKEGQNVTLSCEQNLNHDAMYWYRQDPGQGLRLIYYSQIVNDFQKGDIAEGYSVSREKKESFPLTVTSAQKNPTAFYLCASSEIQGEGNQPQHFGDGTRLSIL.

The rearrangement uses TRBV28 and TRBJ1-1; TRBD1 matches 7 bases. The trim removed 3 bases at V and 11 bases at J, leaving 9 bases unmatched. CDR3 length equals 13 residues. CDR1 and CDR2 (germline): MDHEN, SYDVKM. CDR3 residues: CASSLRGQGRAFF. The CDR3 DNA reads as TGTGCCAGCAGTTTGAGGGGGCAGGGTAGGGCTTTCTTT.

The gene calls are TRBV5-1 and TRBJ1-1; D remains unclear. Trimming took off 2 bases at V and 3 bases at J, with 8 bases between the two ends. Germline V lookup: CDR1 SGHRS, CDR2 YFSETQ. The CDR3 contains 13 residues. The CDR3 sequence is CASSFSVDTEAFF. The DNA for the CDR3 is TGCGCCAGCAGCTTCTCTGTGGACACTGAAGCTTTCTTT.

This clone showed up just once. The chain is built from TRBV4-3 and TRBJ2-3; possibly TRBD2 for D (5 bases). The CDR3 totals 16 residues. V lost 1 base, J lost 0 bases, and 11 bases lay in between. The germline V gene encodes CDR1 LGHNA and CDR2 YSLEER. The CDR3 reads CASSQGRTSSTDTQYF. The CDR3 nucleotides are TGCGCCAGCAGCCAAGGGAGGACTTCTAGCACAGATACGCAGTATTTT.

The chain is built from TRBV5-1 and TRBJ2-2; 9 bases agree with TRBD2. The CDR3 extends over 17 amino acids. The J segment lost 2 bases and the V segment lost 3 bases, leaving 8 bases of the junction unmatched. Germline CDR1 SGHRS, CDR2 YFSETQ. The CDR3 DNA reads TGCGCCAGCAGCTCGTCCCTAGCGGGGAAAAACACCGGGGAGCTGTTTTTT. This encodes CASSSSLAGKNTGELFF.

The V gene is TRBV5-6, the J gene TRBJ1-5; D unclear. CDR3 length equals 14 residues. Germline V CDR1 and CDR2: SGHDT, YYEEEE. Trimming left V 1 base short and J 4 bases short, with 9 bases between. The CDR3 is CASSLLKGNQPQHF. CDR3 DNA: TGTGCCAGCAGCTTGTTGAAGGGTAATCAGCCCCAGCATTTT.

CDR3 bases: TGTGCCAGCAGCCACCAGGGAGGGTTAGCAGATACGCAGTATTTT. It specifies CASSHQGGLADTQYF. The rearrangement joins TRBV16 to TRBJ2-3; the match to TRBD2 covers 7 bases. Germline CDR1 KGHSY, CDR2 FQNENV. The CDR3 has 15 residues. The J segment lost 4 bases and the V segment lost 3 bases, leaving 7 bases of the junction unmatched. Complete variable domain (other parts from reference TRBV16 and TRBJ2-3): GEEVAQTPKHLVRGEGQKAKLYCAPIKGHSYVFWYQQVLKNEFKFLISFQNENVFDETGMPKERFSAKCLPNSPCSLEIQATKLEDSAVYFCASSHQGGLADTQYFGPGTRLTVL.

The genes are TRBV14 and TRBJ1-3, with D unresolved. Germline V CDR1 and CDR2: SGHDN, FVKESK. V was shortened by 4 bases and J by 1 base, with 5 bases between the two germline ends. The CDR3 length is 13 residues. The CDR3 DNA follows: TGTGCCAGCAGCCGCGGGTCTGGAAACACCATATATTTT. This codes for CASSRGSGNTIYF.

Only one count was recorded for this clone. The chain is built from TRBV7-6 and TRBJ2-1; 12 bases fit TRBD2. Per germline, CDR1 SGHVS and CDR2 FNYEAQ. This CDR3 spans 15 amino acids. The V segment lost 4 bases and the J segment 4 bases; nucleotides outside the gene matches: 2. Here the CDR3 reads CASSSGLAGYNEQFF. The CDR3 DNA follows: TGTGCCAGCAGCTCTGGACTAGCGGGGTACAATGAGCAGTTCTTC.

The chain uses TRBV11-2 and TRBJ1-1; TRBD1 aligns across 7 bases. The CDR3 is 14 residues long. J lost 4 bases, V lost 3 bases, and 5 bases had no gene match. The germline V gene has CDR1 SGHAT and CDR2 FQNNGV. The DNA of the CDR3 is TGTGCCAGCAGCTTTGCAGGGGGGCTCACTGAAGCTTTCTTT. It yields the protein CASSFAGGLTEAFF.

This chain connects TRBV29-1 to TRBJ1-2; D is unresolved. Trimming stripped 3 bases from V and 2 bases from J, with 7 bases between. The CDR3 is 12 residues long. Germline V gene sequence: CDR1 SQVTM, CDR2 ANQGSEA. CDR3 DNA sequence: TGCAGCGTTGATCCGGGCAACTATGGCTACACCTTC. Protein sequence: CSVDPGNYGYTF.